This is a list of T cell receptor beta chains from one sample in a study of cytomegalovirus exposure and HLA in healthy donors. Sequencing used immunoSEQ multiplex PCR; TCRdb keeps in-frame clones, though not all of them. Of roughly 90,000 clones listed, over 75% are singletons. The specimen was PBMCs. All receptors derive from a man aged 25-45 years in good health and CMV-seronegative. Each CDR3 is given with its conserved first and last residue. Only some rows state a clone size, as once, few, many or a class for expanded clones.

clone size: few; V gene: TRBV5-4; CDR3 protein: CASSLGPNTEAFF
clone size: NA; V gene: TRBV2; CDR3 protein: CASSIKTSGYYEQYF
clone size: NA; V gene: TRBV6-6; CDR3 protein: CASSPGDRVGQPQHF
clone size: once; V gene: TRBV7-9; CDR3 protein: CASSPLGTGGYGYTF
clone size: NA; V gene: TRBV10-1; CDR3 protein: CASSEGQGTGEQYF
clone size: NA; V gene: TRBV29-1; CDR3 protein: CSCKTDFYEQYF
clone size: NA; V gene: TRBV10-3; CDR3 protein: CAIIPDRGPSYEQYF
clone size: NA; V gene: TRBV5-6; CDR3 protein: CASSIPGQGQNEKLFF
clone size: NA; V gene: TRBV15; CDR3 protein: CATSRVDQGAYGYTF
clone size: NA; V gene: TRBV7-6; CDR3 protein: CASSLRANSPLHF
clone size: NA; V gene: TRBV5-1; CDR3 protein: CASSLVPGDSYEQYF
clone size: NA; V gene: TRBV13; CDR3 protein: CASSLRLNTEAFF
clone size: NA; V gene: TRBV5-1; CDR3 protein: CASRLGGGTGAGGYTF
clone size: NA; V gene: TRBV13; CDR3 protein: CASSLGPTGDNEQFF
clone size: NA; V gene: TRBV30; CDR3 protein: CAWIRPGEGSSYEQYF
clone size: NA; V gene: TRBV11-2; CDR3 protein: CASSPRTKAEGYTF
clone size: few; V gene: TRBV19; CDR3 protein: CASSIPGTDHNEQFF
clone size: NA; V gene: TRBV2; CDR3 protein: CASSERWGLAGVQQYF
clone size: NA; V gene: TRBV19; CDR3 protein: CASSATSGSDEQYF
clone size: NA; V gene: TRBV5-1; CDR3 protein: CASSLGAVGYGYTF
clone size: NA; V gene: TRBV6-5; CDR3 protein: CASSYWSGYGYTF
clone size: few; V gene: TRBV4-1; CDR3 protein: CASSSLGGQGFPNSYEQYF
clone size: NA; V gene: TRBV5-4; CDR3 protein: CASSLGTGANAEAFF
clone size: few; V gene: TRBV4-1; CDR3 protein: CASSQGPWYEQYF
clone size: few; V gene: TRBV15; CDR3 protein: CATSPAGRGELFF
clone size: NA; V gene: TRBV15; CDR3 protein: CATSRVASDTQYF
clone size: NA; V gene: TRBV6-5; CDR3 protein: CASRDQGTGEQFF
clone size: NA; V gene: TRBV27; CDR3 protein: CASSRQGFQGYTF
clone size: NA; V gene: TRBV9; CDR3 protein: CASTTGGSSYNEQFF
clone size: NA; V gene: TRBV14; CDR3 protein: CASSQGDTAGNEQFF
clone size: few; V gene: TRBV18; CDR3 protein: CASSPKVVEAGYTF
clone size: NA; V gene: TRBV19; CDR3 protein: CASSGINSPLHF
clone size: NA; V gene: TRBV7-9; CDR3 protein: CASSLAAGIAYEQYF
clone size: NA; V gene: TRBV19; CDR3 protein: CASLQANSGNTIYF
clone size: many; V gene: TRBV7-9; CDR3 protein: CASSLESRPAGYTF
clone size: NA; V gene: TRBV30; CDR3 protein: CAWGLGGASTDTQYF
clone size: NA; V gene: TRBV7-6; CDR3 protein: CASSLQPQGSSTEAFF
clone size: NA; V gene: TRBV30; CDR3 protein: CAWRVLGSPNYGYTF
clone size: few; V gene: TRBV6-1; CDR3 protein: CASSLILQPEQYF
clone size: NA; V gene: TRBV4-1; CDR3 protein: CASSQDLRDRGRGYTF
clone size: NA; V gene: TRBV2; CDR3 protein: CASVPLAGNSNEQFF
clone size: NA; V gene: TRBV30; CDR3 protein: CAWSSGEKLFF
clone size: NA; V gene: TRBV15; CDR3 protein: CATSRDPGEGQYF
clone size: NA; V gene: TRBV18; CDR3 protein: CASSPYRDPPEAFF
clone size: NA; V gene: TRBV15; CDR3 protein: CATSRATEDEAFF
clone size: NA; V gene: TRBV30; CDR3 protein: CAWSDRGYEQYF
clone size: NA; V gene: TRBV1; CDR3 protein: CTSSQEMYQVTPYEQYF
clone size: medium-sized; V gene: TRBV6-4; CDR3 protein: CASSESSYNEQFF
clone size: NA; V gene: TRBV5-1; CDR3 protein: CASSLGQASGGDTQYF
clone size: NA; V gene: TRBV27; CDR3 protein: CASSLRRVRGANVLTF
clone size: NA; V gene: TRBV15; CDR3 protein: CATFGGTGLFF
clone size: NA; V gene: TRBV28; CDR3 protein: CASSTRQGGGTEAFF
clone size: NA; V gene: TRBV6-1; CDR3 protein: CASSVQGGGNYGYTF
clone size: NA; V gene: TRBV4-3; CDR3 protein: CASSQETIGEQYF